What follows are 25 T cell receptor beta chains derived from one specimen sequenced in a study of T-cell memory formation after mild COVID-19. TCRdb recomputed calls from the 5' RACE reads with MiXCR, one row per CDR3 protein. The sample lists 270,000 or so distinct CDR3 sequences, under 20% seen once, with 23% in the top ten. The specimen sequenced was PBMCs or a T cell subset sorted from them (not recorded which). Receptors were obtained from a man aged 18 to 30 who had mild COVID-19 (a few samples of this study predate the infection). Cell type and time point are not known.

The rearrangement links TRBV27 to TRBJ2-2; D may be TRBD2 (6 bases). Trimming removed 0 bases at V and 7 bases at J, with 12 bases between. CDR1 is MNHEY and CDR2 is SMNVEV in the germline V gene (reference sequence). The CDR3 spans 15 residues. CDR3 residues: CASSLSEGKSGELFF. The CDR3 DNA follows: TGTGCCAGCAGTTTATCGGAGGGGAAGAGCGGGGAGCTGTTTTTT.

This clonotype was seen repeatedly, ten times or more. The chain has TRBV20-1 and TRBJ2-4, with D perhaps matching TRBD2 (6 bases). Germline V CDR1 and CDR2: DFQATT, SNEGSKA (reference sequence). This CDR3 contains 15 residues. V was shortened by 5 bases and J by 0 bases, with 14 bases between the two germline ends. The CDR3 is CSAPPGGLAKNIQYF. CDR3 sequence (DNA): TGCAGTGCTCCACCCGGGGGACTAGCCAAAAACATTCAGTACTTC.

The genes are TRBV27 and TRBJ2-1; D uncertain. Looked up from germline, CDR1 is MNHEY and CDR2 is SMNVEV (reference sequence). Trimming shortened V by 7 bases and J by 4 bases, and 14 bases separated the two germline ends. This CDR3 has 14 amino acids. CDR3 nucleotides: TGTGCCAGCAAAACCTTACTCCAATACAATGAGCAGTTCTTC. Its translation is CASKTLLQYNEQFF.

V gene TRBV11-2 combines with J gene TRBJ2-1; D is undetermined. The CDR3 runs 15 residues. Germline lookup yields CDR1 SGHAT and CDR2 FQNNGV. The germline V and J ends were trimmed by 6 bases and 0 bases, with 12 bases remaining between them. The CDR3 DNA is TGTGCCAGCAGATTACAGCAGAGCTCCTACAATGAGCAGTTCTTC. Translating it yields CASRLQQSSYNEQFF.

The V call is TRBV6-4, the J call TRBJ2-7, with D perhaps being TRBD1 or TRBD2 (5 bases each). Germline V lookup: CDR1 MRHNA, CDR2 SNTAGT. This CDR3 comprises 12 residues. V was shortened by 6 bases and J by 6 bases, with 12 bases between the two germline ends. The CDR3 nucleotides read TGTGCCAGCAGCGGAGAGGGGTTCGAGCAGTACGTC. It codes for CASSGEGFEQYV.

In its sample, this clonotype was seen a few times. The V and J genes are TRBV4-1 and TRBJ2-6, with a weak D call TRBD1 (5 bases). Trimming took off 2 bases at V and 1 base at J, with 18 bases between the two ends. CDR1 and CDR2 (germline): MGHRA, YSYEKL. This CDR3 is built from 19 residues. The CDR3 DNA is TGCGCCAGCAGCCAACAGGGTATCGGCGTGGGGTCTGGGGCCAACGTCCTGACTTTC. Translated: CASSQQGIGVGSGANVLTF.

This clonotype has only a few counts. CDR3 residues: CASTFTPGRRSYEQYF. DNA of the CDR3: TGTGCCAGTACCTTCACCCCAGGGAGGCGGTCCTACGAGCAGTACTTC. This rearrangement joins TRBV12-3 or TRBV12-4 to TRBJ2-7; weak D call: TRBD2 (6 bases). With 9 bases removed from V and 1 base from J, the gap between germline ends came to 22 bases. The CDR3 is made up of 16 amino acids.

This clonotype was recorded at least ten times. This sequence joins TRBV6-5 and TRBJ2-1; 9 bases line up with TRBD1. Germline values: CDR1 MNHEY, CDR2 SVGAGI. The V gene end was trimmed by 0 bases and the J gene end by 4 bases; junction bases not matched to a gene: 4. The CDR3 is 16 residues long. The DNA for the CDR3 is TGTGCCAGCAGTTACTCTCCGGGACAGGGATACAATGAGCAGTTCTTC. The encoded protein is CASSYSPGQGYNEQFF.

This clonotype was seen a handful of times. The rearrangement uses TRBV4-1 and TRBJ2-7; D call uncertain. The CDR3 extends over 15 amino acids. V was shortened by 5 bases and J by 2 bases, with 16 bases between the two germline ends. Germline V gives CDR1 MGHRA, CDR2 YSYEKL. CDR3: CASSDTDSVTYEQYF. CDR3 bases: TGCGCCAGCAGCGATACGGATTCGGTGACCTACGAGCAGTACTTC.

This clonotype was counted many times. The genes are TRBV27 and TRBJ2-1, with D hard to call. V was clipped by 0 bases and J by 12 bases, with 12 bases between them. Germline loops: CDR1 MNHEY, CDR2 SMNVEV (reference sequence). CDR3 length: 13 residues. CDR3 protein: CASSLSRPTAQFF. The CDR3, as DNA: TGTGCCAGCAGTTTATCTAGGCCTACGGCGCAGTTCTTC.

The rearrangement uses TRBV5-1 and TRBJ2-3; TRBD2 might be the D (5 bases). Germline CDR1 is SGHRS and CDR2 is YFSETQ. CDR3 length: 14 residues. V was trimmed by 4 bases and J by 4 bases, leaving 13 bases between them. Here the CDR3 DNA reads TGCGCCAGCAGCAGGGCTACGCGGGCAGATACGCAGTATTTT. This gives the protein CASSRATRADTQYF.

This clonotype was seen a handful of times. The chain recombines TRBV7-2 with TRBJ2-4; 8 positions agree with TRBD1. The CDR3 is made up of 17 amino acids. With 4 bases clipped from V and 0 bases from J, the junction kept 8 bases outside the gene matches. Germline V gene sequence: CDR1 SGHTA, CDR2 FQGNSA. The CDR3 sequence: CASSSFGQGQAKNIQYF. CDR3 nucleotide sequence: TGTGCCAGCAGCTCATTCGGACAGGGACAAGCCAAAAACATTCAGTACTTC.

The rearrangement links TRBV7-9 to TRBJ2-7; D gene uncertain. V shed 5 bases and J shed 2 bases, with 13 bases lying between them. CDR3 length: 14 amino acids. The germline V gene has CDR1 SEHNR and CDR2 FQNEAQ (reference sequence). The CDR3 sequence: CASSETEVAYEQYF. CDR3 sequence (DNA): TGTGCCAGCAGCGAAACAGAGGTGGCCTACGAGCAGTACTTC.

V gene TRBV27 combines with J gene TRBJ2-7, with D maybe TRBD1 (5 bases). Germline CDR1 MNHEY, CDR2 SMNVEV (reference sequence). This CDR3 is 13 amino acids long. V lost 6 bases, J lost 6 bases, and 15 bases lay in between. This chain's CDR3 is CASSTLDSLEQYF. CDR3 DNA: TGTGCCAGCAGCACACTCGACAGTCTCGAGCAGTACTTC.

This clonotype was detected ten times or more. The chain links TRBV7-9 to TRBJ1-5; D is unclear. The V gene's germline CDR1 is SEHNR and CDR2 FQNEAQ (reference sequence). The CDR3 has 13 amino acids. Between the trimmed V and J ends, which lost 4 bases and 3 bases, there was a span of 7 bases. The chain's CDR3 is CASSWDFNQPQHF. The CDR3 region has the DNA TGTGCCAGCAGCTGGGATTTCAATCAGCCCCAGCATTTT. Filled out from reference TRBV7-9 and TRBJ1-5, the complete variable domain reads DTGVSQNPRHKITKRGQNVTFRCDPISEHNRLYWYRQTLGQGPEFLTYFQNEAQLEKSRLLSDRFSAERPKGSFSTLEIQRTEQGDSAMYLCASSWDFNQPQHFGDGTRLSIL.

This clonotype was counted between two and nine times. V is TRBV7-9 and J is TRBJ2-7; weak D call: TRBD2 (5 bases). The germline V gene has CDR1 SEHNR and CDR2 FQNEAQ (reference sequence). The CDR3 totals 12 residues. Trimming took 8 bases from V and 2 from J, leaving 10 bases between them. CDR3 sequence (DNA): TGTGCCAGCCAGCTGGGAGCCTACGAGCAGTACTTC. It encodes CASQLGAYEQYF.

There are a few counts of this clonotype. The CDR3 nucleotides read TGTGCCAGCAGTTTAAGTGGGGTCTACGAGCAGTACTTC. Amino acids: CASSLSGVYEQYF. The chain combines TRBV27 with TRBJ2-7; no reliable D call. The CDR3 length is 13 residues. V was cut by 2 bases and J by 3 bases, with 8 bases left in between. Germline loops: CDR1 MNHEY, CDR2 SMNVEV (reference sequence).

The gene calls are TRBV4-1 and TRBJ1-1; D is unresolved. The CDR3 has 14 amino acids. The ends were cut back, 0 bases at V and 0 bases at J, with 5 bases in the middle. Germline lookup yields CDR1 MGHRA and CDR2 YSYEKL. The CDR3 nucleotides are TGCGCCAGCAGCCAAGACAGAGTGAACACTGAAGCTTTCTTT. Amino acid sequence: CASSQDRVNTEAFF.

This rearrangement joins TRBV5-5 to TRBJ2-5, with 8 bases fitting TRBD2. The CDR3 is 14 residues long. Germline V gene data show CDR1 as SGHKS and CDR2 as YYEKEE (reference sequence). V shed 5 bases, J shed 5 bases, and the junction held 8 bases outside the gene matches. CDR3 DNA sequence: TGTGCCAGCAGGCCCTCGGGGGGGCGGGAGACCCAGTACTTC. Protein sequence: CASRPSGGRETQYF.

This chain links TRBV7-2 with TRBJ1-2; 7 nucleotides agree with TRBD1. CDR3 length equals 15 residues. Germline-derived CDR1 and CDR2 are SGHTA and FQGNSA. V dropped 4 bases and J dropped 8; count of bases not matched to a gene: 13. For the CDR3, the DNA is TGTGCCAGCAGCTCCTACCTACAGGGGTCTGCCGGCTACACCTTC. This translates into CASSSYLQGSAGYTF.

This clonotype was detected a few times. This chain links TRBV3-1 with TRBJ2-7, with D perhaps TRBD1 or TRBD2 (7 bases each). CDR3 length equals 15 residues. The germline V gene encodes CDR1 LGHDT and CDR2 YNNKEL (reference sequence). The V end lost 4 bases, the J end lost 2 bases, and 15 bases lay between the germline ends. In DNA, the CDR3 is TGTGCCAGCAGCCCACAGGGAGGGGGCCCCTACGAGCAGTACTTC. Amino acid sequence: CASSPQGGGPYEQYF.

This chain uses TRBV24-1 with TRBJ2-5, with D possibly TRBD2 on 7 matching bases. The length of the CDR3 is 14 residues. The germline gives CDR1 KGHDR, CDR2 SFDVKD. V lost 5 bases and J lost 4, with 13 bases in between. CDR3 region: CATSVGGARETQYF. CDR3 bases: TGTGCCACCAGTGTTGGGGGGGCGCGAGAGACCCAGTACTTC.

V gene TRBV5-1 combines with J gene TRBJ2-7; possible D gene TRBD2, 6 bases. Trimming pared 0 bases from V and 5 bases from J, leaving 15 bases between. Germline-derived CDR1 and CDR2 are SGHRS and YFSETQ. CDR3 size: 15 residues. The CDR3 is CASSLAAEWRDEQYF. The CDR3 bases are TGCGCCAGCAGCTTGGCCGCCGAGTGGAGGGACGAGCAGTACTTC.

The J gene is TRBJ2-1, the V gene TRBV18, with TRBD1 matching over 10 bases. With V trimmed by 2 bases and J by 6 bases, 13 bases remained unmatched. Germline loops: CDR1 KGHSH, CDR2 LQKENI. This CDR3 comprises 18 residues. The CDR3 DNA is TGTGCCAGCTCACCAGGTGACAGGGGGCCCCTTGGGAGCAATGAGCAGTTCTTC. Translation gives CASSPGDRGPLGSNEQFF.

This clonotype was recorded a few times. This sequence joins TRBV7-3 and TRBJ2-5; D unresolved. The CDR3 is 15 amino acids. Germline V gives CDR1 SGHTA, CDR2 FQGTGA. V was trimmed by 5 bases and J by 5 bases, leaving 18 bases between them. CDR3 sequence: CASSRGRSLGETQYF. The CDR3 DNA reads TGTGCCAGCAGCCGCGGAAGGTCCCTCGGGGAGACCCAGTACTTC.